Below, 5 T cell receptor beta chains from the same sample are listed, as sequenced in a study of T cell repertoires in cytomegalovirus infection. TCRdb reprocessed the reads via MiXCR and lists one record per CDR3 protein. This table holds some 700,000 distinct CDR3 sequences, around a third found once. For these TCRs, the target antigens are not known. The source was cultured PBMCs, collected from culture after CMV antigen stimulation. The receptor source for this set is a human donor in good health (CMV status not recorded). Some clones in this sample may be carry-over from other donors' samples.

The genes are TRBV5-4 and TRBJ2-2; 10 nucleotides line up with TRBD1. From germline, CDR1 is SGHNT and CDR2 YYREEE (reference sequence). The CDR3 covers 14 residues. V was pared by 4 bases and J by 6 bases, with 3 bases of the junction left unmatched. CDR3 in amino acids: CASSRDRGPGELFF. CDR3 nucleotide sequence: TGTGCCAGCAGCCGGGACAGGGGCCCCGGGGAGCTGTTTTTT.

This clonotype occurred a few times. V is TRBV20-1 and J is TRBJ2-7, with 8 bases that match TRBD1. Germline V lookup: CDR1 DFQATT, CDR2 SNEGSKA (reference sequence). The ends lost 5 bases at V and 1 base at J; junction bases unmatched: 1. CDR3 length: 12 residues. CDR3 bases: TGCAGTGCTGGACAGGGTTCCTACGAGCAGTACTTC. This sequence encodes CSAGQGSYEQYF.

The CDR3 DNA reads as TGCGCCAGCAGCTTGGCCCTCGTGGACTCTGGAAACACCATATATTTT. Amino acid sequence: CASSLALVDSGNTIYF. This chain uses TRBV5-1 with TRBJ1-3; D is uncertain. Germline V CDR1 and CDR2: SGHRS, YFSETQ. The CDR3 sequence is 16 residues long. V was trimmed by 0 bases and J by 0 bases, leaving 10 bases between them. Together with reference TRBV5-1 and TRBJ1-3, the CDR3 gives the full variable domain: KAGVTQTPRYLIKTRGQQVTLSCSPISGHRSVSWYQQTPGQGLQFLFEYFSETQRNKGNFPGRFSGRQFSNSRSEMNVSTLELGDSALYLCASSLALVDSGNTIYFGEGSWLTVV.

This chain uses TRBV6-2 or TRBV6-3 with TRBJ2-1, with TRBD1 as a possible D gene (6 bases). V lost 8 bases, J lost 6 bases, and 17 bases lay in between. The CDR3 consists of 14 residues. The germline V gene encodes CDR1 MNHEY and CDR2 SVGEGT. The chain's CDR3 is CASRWAEGVNEQFF. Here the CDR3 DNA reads TGTGCCAGCCGGTGGGCCGAGGGGGTCAATGAGCAGTTCTTC.

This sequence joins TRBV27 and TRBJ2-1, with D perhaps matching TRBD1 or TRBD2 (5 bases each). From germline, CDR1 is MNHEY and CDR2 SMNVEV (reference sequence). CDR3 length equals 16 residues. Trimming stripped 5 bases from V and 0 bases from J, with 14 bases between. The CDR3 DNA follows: TGTGCCAGCAGTCCGTGGGGGACGGGCTCCTACAATGAGCAGTTCTTC. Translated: CASSPWGTGSYNEQFF.